This T cell receptor beta chain was captured in a study of Graves' ophthalmopathy and Graves' hyperthyroidism. Amplification from RNA transcripts yielded the TCR beta CDR3 regions. The workflow started with a first-round RT-PCR run with HTBI primers and then moved on to a second-round multiplex PCR. MiXCR, run by TCRdb on the multiplex PCR reads, gives a single entry per CDR3 protein. Of about 700,000 distinct CDR3 sequences listed, roughly two fifths are singletons. As regards this clonotype: The antigen is undetermined.

Study-wide findings and caveats: The model flagged ophthalmopathy progression at 55% to 71% sensitivity and around 72% specificity. Most thyroid clonotypes expanded beyond 0.001 frequency were also found in blood.

The sequence came from an adult man with Graves' ophthalmopathy. Sequencing used peripheral blood.

The CDR3 bases are TGTGCCAGCAGCTTAGTACACGGGACTAGCGGGGGCCGTCCCTACGAGCAGTACTTC. Amino acids: CASSLVHGTSGGRPYEQYF. The chain recombines TRBV11-1 with TRBJ2-7; the match to TRBD2 covers 14 bases. The CDR3 spans 19 residues. Trimming took 1 base from V and 2 from J; bases not matched to a gene: 10. The germline V gene has CDR1 SGHAT and CDR2 FQDESV (reference sequence).